Only a few counts were recorded for the clone carrying this TCR beta chain. Antigen: not known. The germline V and J ends were trimmed by 8 bases and 9 bases, with 20 bases remaining between them. Germline lookup yields CDR1 MNHNS and CDR2 SASEGT. The CDR3 covers 14 residues. The entry originates in a study of T cells after yellow fever vaccination. Study information: Fractions of limited cellularity were prepared by means of SMART-Seq v4 Ultra Low Input. Study observations and caveats: Once the booster was given, most primary-vaccination clones reappeared, at about 96% for CD4 and roughly 91% for CD8. When the response was secondary, it was weaker but reached its peak faster, day 5 versus 15.

As TCR cDNA was made by 5'RACE template switching, a universal primer site and UMIs were added. TCRdb re-analysed the 5' RACE reads in MiXCR, keeping a single row per CDR3 protein. The sample has about 230,000 distinct CDR3 sequences; 6.7% are singletons. The V gene is TRBV6-1, the J gene TRBJ2-1; D possibly corresponds to TRBD2 (5 bases). This TCR was sampled from a man aged 30 to 45 who received the YFV17D yellow fever vaccine. The sample consisted of CD4+ T cells sorted from PBMCs, taken on the day of the yellow fever booster vaccination. Here the CDR3 reads CASGAKGRAREQFF. CDR3 coding DNA: TGTGCCAGCGGAGCGAAAGGGAGAGCCCGTGAGCAGTTCTTC.